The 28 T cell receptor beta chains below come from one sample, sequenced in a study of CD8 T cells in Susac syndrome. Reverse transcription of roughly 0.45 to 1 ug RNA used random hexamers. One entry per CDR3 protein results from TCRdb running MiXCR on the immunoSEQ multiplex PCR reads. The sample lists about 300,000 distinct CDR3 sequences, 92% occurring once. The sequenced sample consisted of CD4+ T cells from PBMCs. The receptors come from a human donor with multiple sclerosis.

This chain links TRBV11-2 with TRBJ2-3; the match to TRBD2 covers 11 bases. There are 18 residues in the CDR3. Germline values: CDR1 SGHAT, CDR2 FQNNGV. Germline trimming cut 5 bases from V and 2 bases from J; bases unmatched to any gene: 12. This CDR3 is CASSRSGTSGHLTDTQYF. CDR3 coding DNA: TGTGCCAGCAGCCGGTCCGGGACTAGCGGACATCTCACAGATACGCAGTATTTT.

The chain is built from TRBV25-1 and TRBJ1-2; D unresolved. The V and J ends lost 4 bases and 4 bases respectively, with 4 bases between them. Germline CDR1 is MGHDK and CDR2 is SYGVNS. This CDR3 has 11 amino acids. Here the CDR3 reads CASSGLYGYTF. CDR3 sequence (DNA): TGTGCCAGCAGTGGCCTCTATGGCTACACCTTC.

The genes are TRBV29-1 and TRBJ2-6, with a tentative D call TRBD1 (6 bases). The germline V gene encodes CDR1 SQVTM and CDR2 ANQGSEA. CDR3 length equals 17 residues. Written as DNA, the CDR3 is TGCGGTCGAACCATCGCAGGGGCGTCGGCTGGGGCCAACGTCCTGACTTTC. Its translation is CGRTIAGASAGANVLTF.

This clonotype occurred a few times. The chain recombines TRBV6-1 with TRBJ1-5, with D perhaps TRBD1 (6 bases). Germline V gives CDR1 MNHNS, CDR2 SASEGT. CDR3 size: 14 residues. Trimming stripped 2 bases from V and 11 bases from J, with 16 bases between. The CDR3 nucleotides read TGTGCCAGCAGTGAAAGGGGGGACGAACGTGCCCAGCATTTT. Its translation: CASSERGDERAQHF.

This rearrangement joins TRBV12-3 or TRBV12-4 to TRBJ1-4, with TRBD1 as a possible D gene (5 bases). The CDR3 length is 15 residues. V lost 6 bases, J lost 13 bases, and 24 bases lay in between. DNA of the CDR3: TGTGCCAGCAGCCCTAGACAAGGGGCAATGTCTGGACTGTTTTTT. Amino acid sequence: CASSPRQGAMSGLFF.

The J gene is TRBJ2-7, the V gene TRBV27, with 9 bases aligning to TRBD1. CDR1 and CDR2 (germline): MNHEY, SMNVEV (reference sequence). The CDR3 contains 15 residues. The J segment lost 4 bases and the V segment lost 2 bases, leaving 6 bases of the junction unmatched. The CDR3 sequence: CASSLPGQGPYEQYF. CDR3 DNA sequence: TGTGCCAGCAGTTTACCGGGACAGGGTCCGTACGAGCAGTACTTC.

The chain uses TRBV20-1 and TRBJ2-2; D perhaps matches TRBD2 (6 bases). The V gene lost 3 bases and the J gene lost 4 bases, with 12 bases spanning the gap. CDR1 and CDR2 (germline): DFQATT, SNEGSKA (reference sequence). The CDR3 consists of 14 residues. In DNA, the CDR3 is TGCAGTGCTAGTCAAGGACTAAGCACCGGGGAGCTGTTTTTT. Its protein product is CSASQGLSTGELFF.

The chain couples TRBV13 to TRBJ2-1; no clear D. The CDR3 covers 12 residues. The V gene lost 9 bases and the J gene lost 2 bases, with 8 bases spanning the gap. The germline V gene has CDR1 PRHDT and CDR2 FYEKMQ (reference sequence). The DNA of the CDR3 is TGTGCCAGTCAGAACCCCTACAATGAGCAGTTCTTC. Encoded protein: CASQNPYNEQFF.

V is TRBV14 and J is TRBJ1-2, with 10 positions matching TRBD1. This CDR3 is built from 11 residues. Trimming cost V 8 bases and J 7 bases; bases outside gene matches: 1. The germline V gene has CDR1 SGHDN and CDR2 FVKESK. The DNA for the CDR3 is TGTGCCAGCGGGACAGGGGTTGGCTACACCTTC. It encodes CASGTGVGYTF.

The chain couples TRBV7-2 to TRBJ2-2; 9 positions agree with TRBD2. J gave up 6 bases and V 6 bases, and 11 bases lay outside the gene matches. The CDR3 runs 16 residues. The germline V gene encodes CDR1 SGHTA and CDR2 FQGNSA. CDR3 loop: CASRKGGSGRPGELFF. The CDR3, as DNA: TGTGCCAGCAGGAAGGGGGGTAGCGGGAGACCCGGGGAGCTGTTTTTT.

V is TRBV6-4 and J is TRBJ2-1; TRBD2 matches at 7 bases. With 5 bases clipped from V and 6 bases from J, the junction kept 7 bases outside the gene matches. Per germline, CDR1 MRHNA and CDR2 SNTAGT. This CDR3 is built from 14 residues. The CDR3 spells CASSPLGLVNEQFF. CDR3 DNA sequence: TGTGCCAGCAGTCCCCTTGGACTAGTCAATGAGCAGTTCTTC.

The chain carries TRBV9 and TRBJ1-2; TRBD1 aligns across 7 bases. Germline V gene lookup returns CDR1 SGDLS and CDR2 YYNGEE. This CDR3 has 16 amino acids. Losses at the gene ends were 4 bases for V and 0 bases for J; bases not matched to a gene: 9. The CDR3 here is CASSIHDRAANYGYTF. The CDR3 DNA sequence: TGTGCCAGCAGCATCCACGACAGGGCAGCTAACTATGGCTACACCTTC.

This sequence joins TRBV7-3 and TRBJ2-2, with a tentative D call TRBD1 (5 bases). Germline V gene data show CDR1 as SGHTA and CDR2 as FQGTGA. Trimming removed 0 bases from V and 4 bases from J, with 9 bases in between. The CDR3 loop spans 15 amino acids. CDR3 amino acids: CASSLTAGPTGELFF. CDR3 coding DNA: TGTGCCAGCAGCTTAACGGCAGGGCCCACCGGGGAGCTGTTTTTT.

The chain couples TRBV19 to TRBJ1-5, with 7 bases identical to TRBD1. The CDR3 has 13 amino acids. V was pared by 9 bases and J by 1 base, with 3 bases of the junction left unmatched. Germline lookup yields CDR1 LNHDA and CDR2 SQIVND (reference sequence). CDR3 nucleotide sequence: TGTGCCAGCAAACAGGGGAGCAATCAGCCCCAGCATTTT. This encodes CASKQGSNQPQHF.

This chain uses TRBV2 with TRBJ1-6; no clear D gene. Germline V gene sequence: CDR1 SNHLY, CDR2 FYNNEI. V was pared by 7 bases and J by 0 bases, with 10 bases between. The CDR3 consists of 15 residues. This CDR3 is CASKAGNSYNSPLHF. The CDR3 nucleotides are TGTGCCAGCAAGGCAGGAAACTCCTATAATTCACCCCTCCACTTT.

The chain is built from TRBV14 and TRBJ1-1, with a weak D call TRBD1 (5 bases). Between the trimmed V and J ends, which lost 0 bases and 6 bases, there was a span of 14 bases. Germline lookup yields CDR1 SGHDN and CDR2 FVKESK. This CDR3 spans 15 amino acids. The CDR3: CASSQDRWPGAEAFF. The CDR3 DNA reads TGTGCCAGCAGCCAAGATCGGTGGCCGGGGGCTGAAGCTTTCTTT. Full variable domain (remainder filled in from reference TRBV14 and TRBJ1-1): EAGVTQFPSHSVIEKGQTVTLRCDPISGHDNLYWYRRVMGKEIKFLLHFVKESKQDESGMPNNRFLAERTGGTYSTLKVQPAELEDSGVYFCASSQDRWPGAEAFFGQGTRLTVV.

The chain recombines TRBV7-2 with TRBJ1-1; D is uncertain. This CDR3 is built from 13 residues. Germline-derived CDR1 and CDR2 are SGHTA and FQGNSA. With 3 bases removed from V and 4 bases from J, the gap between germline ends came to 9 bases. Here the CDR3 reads CASSFSGLTEAFF. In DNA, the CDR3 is TGTGCCAGCAGCTTCTCGGGCCTCACTGAAGCTTTCTTT.

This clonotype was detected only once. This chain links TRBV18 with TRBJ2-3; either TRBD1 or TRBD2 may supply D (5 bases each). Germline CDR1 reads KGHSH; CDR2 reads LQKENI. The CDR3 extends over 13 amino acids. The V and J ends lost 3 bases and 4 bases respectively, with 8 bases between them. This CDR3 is CASSPGESDTQYF. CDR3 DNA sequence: TGTGCCAGCTCACCGGGGGAATCAGATACGCAGTATTTT.

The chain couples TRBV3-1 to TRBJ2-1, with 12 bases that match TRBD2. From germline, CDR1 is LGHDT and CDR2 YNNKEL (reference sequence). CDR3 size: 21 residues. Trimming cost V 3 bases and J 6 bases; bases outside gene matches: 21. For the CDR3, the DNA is TGTGCCAGCAGCCAGGGCACGGGACTAGCGGGTTGGGGACTCCGGAGCAATGAGCAGTTCTTC. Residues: CASSQGTGLAGWGLRSNEQFF.

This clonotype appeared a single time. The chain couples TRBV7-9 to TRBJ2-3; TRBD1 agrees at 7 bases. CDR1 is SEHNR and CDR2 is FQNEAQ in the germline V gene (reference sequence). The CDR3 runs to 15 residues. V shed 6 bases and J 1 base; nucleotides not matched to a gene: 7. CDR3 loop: CASRRTGQRTDTQYF. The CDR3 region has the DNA TGTGCCAGCAGAAGAACGGGACAGCGCACAGATACGCAGTATTTT.

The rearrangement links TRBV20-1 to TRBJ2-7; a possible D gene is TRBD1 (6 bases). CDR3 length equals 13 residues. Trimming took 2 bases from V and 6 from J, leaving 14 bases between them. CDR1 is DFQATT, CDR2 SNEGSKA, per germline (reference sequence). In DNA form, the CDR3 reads TGCAGTGCTAGACGGGACACTCCTCTCGAGCAGTACTTC. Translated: CSARRDTPLEQYF.

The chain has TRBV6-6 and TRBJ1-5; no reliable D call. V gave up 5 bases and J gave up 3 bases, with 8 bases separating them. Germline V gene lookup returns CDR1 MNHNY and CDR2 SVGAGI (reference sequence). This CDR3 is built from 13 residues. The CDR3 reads CASSLGVNQPQHF. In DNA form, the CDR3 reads TGTGCCAGCAGTCTTGGGGTCAATCAGCCCCAGCATTTT.

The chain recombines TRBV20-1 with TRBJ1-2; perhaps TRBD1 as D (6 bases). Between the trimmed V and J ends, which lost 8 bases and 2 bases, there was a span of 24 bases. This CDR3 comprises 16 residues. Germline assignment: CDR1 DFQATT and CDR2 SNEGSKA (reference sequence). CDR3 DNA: TGCAGTTCCCCCTCCAGAGGGGGGAGGGGGAACTATGGCTACACCTTC. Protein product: CSSPSRGGRGNYGYTF.

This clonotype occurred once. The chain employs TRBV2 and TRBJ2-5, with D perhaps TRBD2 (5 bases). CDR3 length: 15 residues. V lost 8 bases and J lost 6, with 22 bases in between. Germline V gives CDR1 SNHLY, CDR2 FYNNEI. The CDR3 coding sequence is TGTGCCAGCTCGGACCCCCAGGCGGGTTTACAGACCCAGTACTTC. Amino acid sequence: CASSDPQAGLQTQYF.

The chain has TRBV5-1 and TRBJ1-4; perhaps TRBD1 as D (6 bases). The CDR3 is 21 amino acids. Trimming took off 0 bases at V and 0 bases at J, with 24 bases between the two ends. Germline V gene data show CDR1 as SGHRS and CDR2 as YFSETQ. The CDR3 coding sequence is TGCGCCAGCAGCTTGGCCCCCAGGATGGGGGGGGGCGGTACAACTAATGAAAAACTGTTTTTT. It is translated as CASSLAPRMGGGGTTNEKLFF.

The CDR3 region is CASSYTNYRGGGYTF. The CDR3 nucleotides read TGTGCCAGCAGTTACACCAATTACAGGGGCGGCGGCTACACCTTC. The chain has TRBV6-5 and TRBJ1-2; 7 nucleotides align to TRBD1. This CDR3 has 15 residues. Germline V gene sequence: CDR1 MNHEY, CDR2 SVGAGI. V dropped 2 bases and J dropped 8; count of bases not matched to a gene: 11.

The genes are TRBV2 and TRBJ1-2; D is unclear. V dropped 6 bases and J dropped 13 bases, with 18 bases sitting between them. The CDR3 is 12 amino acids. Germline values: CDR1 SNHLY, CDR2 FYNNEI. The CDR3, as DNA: TGTGCCAGCAGCAGCCCCACACCTGTTCCCACCTTC. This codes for CASSSPTPVPTF.

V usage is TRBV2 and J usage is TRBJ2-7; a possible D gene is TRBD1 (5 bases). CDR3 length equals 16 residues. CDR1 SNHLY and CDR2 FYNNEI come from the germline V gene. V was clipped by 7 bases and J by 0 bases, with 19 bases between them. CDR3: CASTIDRGRSSYEQYF. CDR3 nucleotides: TGTGCCAGCACCATAGACAGAGGACGGAGCTCCTACGAGCAGTACTTC.